This T cell receptor (beta chain) was recovered during a study of shared clonotypes between healthy human individuals. TCRdb's copy holds only in-frame clones and misses some; the assay was immunoSEQ multiplex PCR. The sample gives around 1 million clones, approximately 80% of which show up once; about 1.5% is in the top ten. This clone was seen repeatedly, ten times or more. V was trimmed by 3 bases and J by 5 bases, leaving 14 bases between them. From germline, CDR1 is SGHNT and CDR2 YENEEA. The CDR3 length is 15 residues. This receptor was obtained from a man aged 18 to 29 in good health. This rearrangement joins TRBV11-3 to TRBJ1-5, with D hard to call. Input material: memory CD4+ T cells sorted from blood. Specified subset: CD45RA-negative fraction. The CDR3 sequence is CASSFLTAIDQPQHF. As DNA, the CDR3 is TGTGCCAGCAGCTTTCTAACAGCCATTGATCAGCCCCAGCATTTT.